One sample yielded the 10 T cell receptor beta chains listed below, sequenced in a study of T cells in Graves' hyperthyroidism and ophthalmopathy (dated by TCRdb to the late 2010s). The library was generated by multiplex PCR. TCRdb names Illumina HiSeq 2000 as the instrument used. The TCR beta CDR3 regions were amplified from RNA transcripts. The TCR CDR3 was subjected to a first round of RT-PCR using the HTBI primer set and the Qiagen OneStep RT-PCR kit. TCRdb trimmed the raw reads at Q25, called clones with MiXCR and kept productive beta chains. Merged by CDR3 protein, the rows form single entries marked with the most common genes and DNA. The sample includes 640,000 or so distinct CDR3 sequences, with 12% to 15% observed a single time. The leading ten clones occupy less than 9% of the sample. Sequencing was done on a sample of blood. Receptors originate from a woman between 18 and 29 years old with Graves' ophthalmopathy.

The chain joins TRBV18 to TRBJ1-1; no clear D gene. The length of the CDR3 is 17 residues. The germline V gene encodes CDR1 KGHSH and CDR2 LQKENI. The V and J ends lost 2 bases and 1 base respectively, with 17 bases between them. CDR3 sequence (DNA): TGTGCCAGCTCACCATTTGAACGGGTACAGAGGAACACTGAAGCTTTCTTT. Encoded protein: CASSPFERVQRNTEAFF.

This clonotype was picked up many times. The J gene is TRBJ2-5, the V gene TRBV12-3 or TRBV12-4; perhaps TRBD2 as D (6 bases). This CDR3 has 14 residues. Trimming cost V 3 bases and J 5 bases, with 13 bases left between them. DNA of the CDR3: TGTGCCAGCAGTTTTTTCGGGAGCGGTGAGACCCAGTACTTC. Translating it yields CASSFFGSGETQYF.

This clonotype appeared many times. CDR3 coding DNA: TGTGCCAGCAGCTTACGGGGACGGTATGGCTACACCTTC. It is translated as CASSLRGRYGYTF. The rearrangement joins TRBV7-2 to TRBJ1-2, with D maybe TRBD1 (5 bases). Germline assignment: CDR1 SGHTA and CDR2 FQGNSA. V lost 2 bases and J 5 bases, leaving 9 bases between the germline ends. The CDR3 totals 13 residues.

This clonotype was counted at least ten times. V usage is TRBV6-2 or TRBV6-3 and J usage is TRBJ1-1, with no clear D. The CDR3 has 13 amino acids. Trimming took 4 bases from V and 6 from J, leaving 12 bases between them. Germline V gene data show CDR1 as MNHEY and CDR2 as SVGEGT. CDR3 region: CASSSPTRAEAFF. CDR3 nucleotides: TGTGCCAGCAGTTCACCAACTAGGGCTGAAGCTTTCTTT.

V usage is TRBV5-5 and J usage is TRBJ1-5, with unresolved D. CDR1 is SGHKS and CDR2 is YYEKEE in the germline V gene (reference sequence). This CDR3 has 15 amino acids. V was trimmed by 1 base and J by 0 bases, leaving 8 bases between them. The CDR3 bases are TGTGCCAGCAGCTTGTATCCAAATAGCAATCAGCCCCAGCATTTT. Translation gives CASSLYPNSNQPQHF.

This clonotype appeared many times. The chain links TRBV28 to TRBJ2-5, with 8 bases aligning to TRBD2. The CDR3 covers 15 residues. Germline V gene data show CDR1 as MDHEN and CDR2 as SYDVKM. V lost 5 bases and J lost 5; bases outside the gene matches: 10. CDR3 in DNA: TGTGCCAGCAGTCCCTACCCGGGAGGGGGGGAGACCCAGTACTTC. It specifies CASSPYPGGGETQYF.

This clonotype appeared a few times. CDR3 coding DNA: TGCAGTGCTAGAGATATGGGCAGGGGTTTGAACACTGAAGCTTTCTTT. Protein product: CSARDMGRGLNTEAFF. The chain couples TRBV20-1 to TRBJ1-1; tentatively, D is TRBD1 (6 bases). The CDR3 extends over 16 amino acids. The germline V gene encodes CDR1 DFQATT and CDR2 SNEGSKA (reference sequence). Trimming removed 0 bases from V and 0 bases from J, with 14 bases in between.

This clonotype was counted ten times or more. The chain is built from TRBV28 and TRBJ2-1, with 9 positions matching TRBD2. Germline V lookup: CDR1 MDHEN, CDR2 SYDVKM. The V gene end was trimmed by 7 bases and the J gene end by 4 bases; junction bases not matched to a gene: 8. The CDR3 length is 15 residues. DNA for the CDR3: TGTGCCAGCACGCGGATGACTAGCGGATACAATGAGCAGTTCTTC. This gives the protein CASTRMTSGYNEQFF.

This clonotype was observed many times. A read error may account for a junction end that differs from germline. This chain connects TRBV28 to TRBJ2-1, with 12 bases identical to TRBD2. Looked up from germline, CDR1 is MDHEN and CDR2 is SYDVKM. The CDR3 is made up of 14 amino acids. CDR3 amino acids: CASSPGTSGPPGIF. For the CDR3, the DNA is TGTGCCAGCAGCCCCGGGACTAGCGGGCCCCCTGGAATCTTC.

This clonotype was seen repeatedly, ten times or more. The chain links TRBV7-8 to TRBJ1-1; no clear D. Trimming took 5 bases from V and 4 from J, leaving 20 bases between them. Per the germline V gene, CDR1 is SGHVS and CDR2 is FQNEAQ. This CDR3 comprises 16 residues. The CDR3 loop is CASSVPSTLGFTEAFF. Here the CDR3 DNA reads TGTGCCAGCAGCGTACCGTCTACTCTCGGGTTCACTGAAGCTTTCTTT.